This TCR beta chain was recovered during a study of T cells in tuberculosis. Study-level information: This South African cohort compared adolescents with or without latent tuberculosis against adults with active tuberculosis.

Time point reported: new active TB diagnosis, blood taken before or within 7 days of starting treatment. The germline V gene encodes CDR1 SGHVS and CDR2 FNYEAQ. CDR3 length equals 13 residues. V dropped 1 base and J dropped 8 bases, with 11 bases sitting between them. The method was immunoSEQ multiplex PCR; TCRdb's version includes in-frame clones alone and lacks a portion of them. The table shows tens of thousands of clones, with roughly 96% occurring only once. The origin of this receptor is an adult with tuberculosis. The sequenced sample was PBMCs, obtained at tuberculosis diagnosis. The V and J genes are TRBV7-6 and TRBJ1-2; D is unresolved. CDR3 loop: CASSLERGGGYTF. The CDR3 coding sequence is TGTGCCAGCAGCTTAGAGAGAGGAGGCGGCTACACCTTC.